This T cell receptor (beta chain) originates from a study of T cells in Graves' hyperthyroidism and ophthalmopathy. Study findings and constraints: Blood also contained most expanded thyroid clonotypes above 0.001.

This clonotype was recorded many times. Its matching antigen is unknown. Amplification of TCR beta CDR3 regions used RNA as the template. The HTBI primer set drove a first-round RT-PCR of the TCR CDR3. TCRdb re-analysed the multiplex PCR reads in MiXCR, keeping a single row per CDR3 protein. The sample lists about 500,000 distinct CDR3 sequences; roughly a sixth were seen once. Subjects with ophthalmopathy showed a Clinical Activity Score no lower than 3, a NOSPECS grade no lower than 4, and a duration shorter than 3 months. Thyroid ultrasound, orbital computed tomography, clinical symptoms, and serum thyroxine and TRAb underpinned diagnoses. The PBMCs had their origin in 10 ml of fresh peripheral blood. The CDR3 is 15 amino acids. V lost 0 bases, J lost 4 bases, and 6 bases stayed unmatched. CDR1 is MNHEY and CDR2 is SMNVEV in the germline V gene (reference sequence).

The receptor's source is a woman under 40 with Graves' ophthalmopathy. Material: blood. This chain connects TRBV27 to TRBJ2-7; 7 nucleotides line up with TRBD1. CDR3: CASSLSDRVGYEQYF. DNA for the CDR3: TGTGCCAGCAGTTTATCCGACAGGGTCGGGTACGAGCAGTACTTC.